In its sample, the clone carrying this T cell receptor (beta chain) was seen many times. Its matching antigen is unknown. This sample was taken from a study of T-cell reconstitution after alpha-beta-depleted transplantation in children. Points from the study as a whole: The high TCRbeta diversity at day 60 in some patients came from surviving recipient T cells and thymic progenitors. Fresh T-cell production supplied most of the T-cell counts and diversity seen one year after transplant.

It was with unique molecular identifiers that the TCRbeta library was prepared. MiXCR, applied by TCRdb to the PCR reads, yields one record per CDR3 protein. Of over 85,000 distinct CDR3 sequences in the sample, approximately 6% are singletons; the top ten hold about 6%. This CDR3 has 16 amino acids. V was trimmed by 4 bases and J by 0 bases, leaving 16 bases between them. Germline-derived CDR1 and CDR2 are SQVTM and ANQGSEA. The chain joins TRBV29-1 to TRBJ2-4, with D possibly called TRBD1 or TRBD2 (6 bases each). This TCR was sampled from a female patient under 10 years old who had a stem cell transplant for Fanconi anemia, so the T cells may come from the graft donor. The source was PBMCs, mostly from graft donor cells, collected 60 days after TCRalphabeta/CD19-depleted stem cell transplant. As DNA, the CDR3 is TGCAGCGTTGGGGGTCTAGGGGGGTTAGCCAAAAACATTCAGTACTTC. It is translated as CSVGGLGGLAKNIQYF.